Below are 26 T cell receptor beta chains sequenced from a single sample in a study of blood T cell repertoires in COVID-19. Some clones are missing from TCRdb's copy, which holds only in-frame ones; the method was immunoSEQ multiplex PCR. The repertoire consists of under 250,000 clones, with roughly 89% occurring once and the leading ten covering 3% to 4%. Input material: PBMCs or T cells enriched from blood (not recorded which). These receptors were collected from a woman aged 25 to 39 with acute COVID-19.

V is TRBV6-5 and J is TRBJ2-7; 9 nucleotides align to TRBD1. The V segment lost 0 bases and the J segment 7 bases; nucleotides outside the gene matches: 10. CDR3 length: 16 amino acids. Germline V CDR1 and CDR2: MNHEY, SVGAGI. The CDR3 loop reads CASSYSSPGQGYEQYF. The CDR3 nucleotides are TGTGCCAGCAGTTACTCGTCCCCCGGACAGGGGTATGAGCAGTACTTC.

DNA for the CDR3: TGTGCCAGCAGGCCACTCAGGAGGTTTTCCACTGAAGCTTTCTTT. Its translation: CASRPLRRFSTEAFF. The chain uses TRBV6-5 and TRBJ1-1, with no clear D. V lost 6 bases and J 4 bases, leaving 18 bases between the germline ends. The germline V gene has CDR1 MNHEY and CDR2 SVGAGI. The CDR3 has 15 residues.

The chain employs TRBV24-1 and TRBJ1-1, with D perhaps TRBD1 (5 bases). Per the germline V gene, CDR1 is KGHDR and CDR2 is SFDVKD. Trimming pared 2 bases from V and 5 bases from J, leaving 14 bases between. CDR3 size: 15 residues. This CDR3 is CATSDSRRGLTEAFF. The CDR3 DNA reads as TGTGCCACCAGTGATTCGCGGCGGGGACTTACTGAAGCTTTCTTT.

CDR3 sequence: CASSFQGAYNEQFF. Written as DNA, the CDR3 is TGTGCCAGCAGTTTTCAGGGGGCCTACAATGAGCAGTTCTTC. The chain has TRBV27 and TRBJ2-1; 7 bases align to TRBD1. The CDR3 loop spans 14 amino acids. Germline lookup yields CDR1 MNHEY and CDR2 SMNVEV (reference sequence). J lost 2 bases, V lost 3 bases, and 1 base had no gene match.

J is TRBJ1-1 and V is TRBV24-1; D is unclear. V was clipped by 7 bases and J by 2 bases, with 10 bases between them. The V gene's germline CDR1 is KGHDR and CDR2 SFDVKD. The CDR3 runs to 13 residues. This chain's CDR3 is CATSVTANTEAFF. CDR3 coding DNA: TGTGCCACCAGCGTCACAGCCAACACTGAAGCTTTCTTT.

The chain couples TRBV7-2 to TRBJ2-1, with TRBD2 as a possible D gene (5 bases). Germline lookup yields CDR1 SGHTA and CDR2 FQGNSA. The ends were cut back, 5 bases at V and 10 bases at J, with 15 bases in the middle. CDR3 length equals 13 residues. The DNA of the CDR3 is TGTGCCAGCAGCCCACGGACGGGAAGAGAGCAGTTCTTC. Its translation is CASSPRTGREQFF.

The chain employs TRBV9 and TRBJ1-2; possibly TRBD1 for D (5 bases). This CDR3 is built from 17 residues. Germline CDR1 and CDR2: SGDLS and YYNGEE. The ends were cut back, 4 bases at V and 8 bases at J, with 27 bases in the middle. The chain's CDR3 is CASSPSVRADFRGGYTF. The DNA for the CDR3 is TGTGCCAGCAGCCCGTCGGTGAGGGCAGACTTCCGGGGGGGCTACACCTTC.

This clone was counted a single time. The chain carries TRBV19 and TRBJ1-4, with 9 nucleotides matching TRBD1. The germline V gene encodes CDR1 LNHDA and CDR2 SQIVND (reference sequence). The CDR3 is 15 amino acids. V lost 3 bases, J lost 10 bases, and 9 bases stayed unmatched. The CDR3 DNA follows: TGTGCCAGTAGTATGAGGGACAGGGACCCCTCAAAACTGTTTTTT. Translated: CASSMRDRDPSKLFF.

V is TRBV28 and J is TRBJ1-2; no definite D call. V was pared by 2 bases and J by 4 bases, with 14 bases between. CDR1 and CDR2 (germline): MDHEN, SYDVKM. This CDR3 is 15 amino acids long. CDR3 sequence (DNA): TGTGCCAGCAGTTTAGCCCCTAATCCGGTCTATGGCTACACCTTC. Protein: CASSLAPNPVYGYTF.

The chain recombines TRBV4-3 with TRBJ1-6, with 9 positions matching TRBD1. The germline V gene has CDR1 LGHNA and CDR2 YSLEER. Losses at the gene ends were 2 bases for V and 2 bases for J; bases not matched to a gene: 4. The CDR3 sequence is 17 residues long. The CDR3 sequence: CASSQTQGATYNSPLHF. The CDR3 DNA is TGCGCCAGCAGCCAAACACAGGGGGCCACCTATAATTCACCCCTCCACTTT.

The gene calls are TRBV25-1 and TRBJ2-5; 8 bases line up with TRBD2. Germline values: CDR1 MGHDK, CDR2 SYGVNS. V was clipped by 5 bases and J by 4 bases; unmatched bases: 9. CDR3 length: 15 amino acids. The CDR3: CASSLTRGAGETQYF. CDR3 coding DNA: TGTGCCAGCAGTCTGACGCGGGGGGCGGGAGAGACCCAGTACTTC.

In its sample, this clone was seen a few times. The chain joins TRBV4-2 to TRBJ2-2; 9 bases line up with TRBD2. The CDR3 is 17 residues long. The V and J ends lost 7 bases and 5 bases, in that order; junction bases with no gene match: 14. CDR1 and CDR2 (germline): LGHNA, YNFKEQ. The CDR3 DNA reads TGTGCCAGCACCCTGGGGGATCTAGCGGGGATTACCGGGGAGCTGTTTTTT. Translated, it gives CASTLGDLAGITGELFF.

V is TRBV7-3 and J is TRBJ2-1, with 9 bases aligning to TRBD2. Trimming cost V 3 bases and J 3 bases; bases outside gene matches: 6. The CDR3 has 16 amino acids. Germline V gives CDR1 SGHTA, CDR2 FQGTGA. Written as DNA, the CDR3 is TGTGCCAGCAGCTTGCTTAGCGGGGGTTACTACAATGAGCAGTTCTTC. Protein product: CASSLLSGGYYNEQFF.

The chain's CDR3 is CASSEGGIPMTNYGYTF. In DNA form, the CDR3 reads TGTGCCAGCAGTGAAGGAGGAATCCCTATGACTAACTATGGCTACACCTTC. The chain joins TRBV2 to TRBJ1-2; D not certain. The germline V and J ends were trimmed by 1 base and 0 bases, with 15 bases remaining between them. The CDR3 extends over 17 amino acids. Germline V lookup: CDR1 SNHLY, CDR2 FYNNEI.

The chain combines TRBV7-8 with TRBJ1-1, with a weak D call TRBD1 (5 bases). CDR3 length: 14 amino acids. The germline V gene has CDR1 SGHVS and CDR2 FQNEAQ. Trimming took 5 bases from V and 0 from J, leaving 10 bases between them. The CDR3 spells CASSDDSMNTEAFF. For the CDR3, the DNA is TGTGCCAGCAGCGACGACAGTATGAACACTGAAGCTTTCTTT.

The genes are TRBV27 and TRBJ2-7, with D unresolved. Looked up from germline, CDR1 is MNHEY and CDR2 is SMNVEV (reference sequence). V shed 3 bases and J shed 3 bases, with 9 bases lying between them. The CDR3 spans 13 residues. The CDR3 nucleotides are TGTGCCAGCAGTTTGTCCCCTAGCTACGAGCAGTACTTC. It encodes CASSLSPSYEQYF.

The rearrangement joins TRBV6-5 to TRBJ1-1, with D uncertain. CDR1 is MNHEY, CDR2 SVGAGI, per germline. Trimming removed 6 bases from V and 4 bases from J, with 12 bases in between. CDR3 size: 13 residues. The CDR3 sequence is CASSPVQSTEAFF. The CDR3 nucleotides read TGTGCCAGCAGCCCCGTACAGAGCACTGAAGCTTTCTTT.

This chain joins TRBV19 and TRBJ1-1, with D maybe TRBD1 (5 bases). V lost 8 bases, J lost 5 bases, and 9 bases lay in between. The CDR3 is 11 residues long. The germline gives CDR1 LNHDA, CDR2 SQIVND (reference sequence). CDR3 protein: CASLTVTEAFF. For the CDR3, the DNA is TGTGCCAGTTTGACAGTGACTGAAGCTTTCTTT.

This rearrangement joins TRBV19 to TRBJ1-5; D may be TRBD1 (6 bases). The V gene's germline CDR1 is LNHDA and CDR2 SQIVND (reference sequence). The CDR3 length is 16 residues. With 3 bases removed from V and 5 bases from J, the gap between germline ends came to 17 bases. The DNA for the CDR3 is TGTGCCAGTAGTATTAATCCCGAGACAGGAGATCAGCCCCAGCATTTT. Residues: CASSINPETGDQPQHF.

J is TRBJ2-7 and V is TRBV19, with TRBD1 matching over 12 bases. The CDR3 loop spans 15 amino acids. Looked up from germline, CDR1 is LNHDA and CDR2 is SQIVND (reference sequence). The J segment lost 6 bases and the V segment lost 0 bases, leaving 3 bases of the junction unmatched. Here the CDR3 reads CASSIDGTGGREQYF. The CDR3 coding sequence is TGTGCCAGTAGTATAGACGGGACAGGGGGCCGCGAGCAGTACTTC.

This sequence joins TRBV5-5 and TRBJ2-1; 7 positions match TRBD1. The CDR3 has 15 residues. The germline CDR1 and CDR2 sequences are SGHKS and YYEKEE (reference sequence). Trimming cost V 0 bases and J 4 bases; bases outside gene matches: 4. The CDR3 loop reads CASSLELGQYNEQFF. The CDR3 DNA reads TGTGCCAGCAGCTTGGAGCTGGGACAGTACAATGAGCAGTTCTTC.

This chain uses TRBV6-5 with TRBJ1-1, with D possibly matching TRBD1 (5 bases). Looked up from germline, CDR1 is MNHEY and CDR2 is SVGAGI. V lost 0 bases, J lost 3 bases, and 14 bases lay in between. The CDR3 length is 16 residues. CDR3 loop: CASSYSRGLRDTEAFF. CDR3 DNA sequence: TGTGCCAGCAGTTACTCGAGGGGACTCAGGGACACTGAAGCTTTCTTT.

The V call is TRBV9, the J call TRBJ2-3; 9 bases agree with TRBD2. V lost 2 bases and J lost 2; bases outside the gene matches: 6. Germline V CDR1 and CDR2: SGDLS, YYNGEE. This CDR3 has 16 amino acids. CDR3 sequence: CASSVKGGGATDTQYF. CDR3 sequence (DNA): TGTGCCAGCAGCGTTAAAGGCGGGGGGGCCACAGATACGCAGTATTTT.

The rearrangement uses TRBV7-9 and TRBJ1-2; 7 positions agree with TRBD1. This CDR3 region has 13 residues. V trimming: 2 bases; J trimming: 7 bases; junction bases outside the gene matches: 4. Germline V lookup: CDR1 SEHNR, CDR2 FQNEAQ (reference sequence). The CDR3 DNA follows: TGTGCCAGCAGCTTAACAGGGGTAGCTGGCTACACCTTC. Its translation: CASSLTGVAGYTF.

The chain couples TRBV30 to TRBJ1-2; TRBD1 might be the D (5 bases). The germline V and J ends were trimmed by 0 bases and 2 bases, with 10 bases remaining between them. CDR3 length: 14 amino acids. The V gene's germline CDR1 is GTSNPN and CDR2 SVGIG (reference sequence). CDR3 DNA sequence: TGTGCCTGGAGTGTTGGAGCAGGGAACTATGGCTACACCTTC. It codes for CAWSVGAGNYGYTF.

The chain links TRBV7-8 to TRBJ1-5; perhaps TRBD1 as D (5 bases). The CDR3 length is 15 residues. Germline V gene data show CDR1 as SGHVS and CDR2 as FQNEAQ. V gave up 3 bases and J gave up 2 bases, with 11 bases separating them. Here the CDR3 DNA reads TGTGCCAGCAGCTTCGGGCAGGGTGGCAATCAGCCCCAGCATTTT. It specifies CASSFGQGGNQPQHF.